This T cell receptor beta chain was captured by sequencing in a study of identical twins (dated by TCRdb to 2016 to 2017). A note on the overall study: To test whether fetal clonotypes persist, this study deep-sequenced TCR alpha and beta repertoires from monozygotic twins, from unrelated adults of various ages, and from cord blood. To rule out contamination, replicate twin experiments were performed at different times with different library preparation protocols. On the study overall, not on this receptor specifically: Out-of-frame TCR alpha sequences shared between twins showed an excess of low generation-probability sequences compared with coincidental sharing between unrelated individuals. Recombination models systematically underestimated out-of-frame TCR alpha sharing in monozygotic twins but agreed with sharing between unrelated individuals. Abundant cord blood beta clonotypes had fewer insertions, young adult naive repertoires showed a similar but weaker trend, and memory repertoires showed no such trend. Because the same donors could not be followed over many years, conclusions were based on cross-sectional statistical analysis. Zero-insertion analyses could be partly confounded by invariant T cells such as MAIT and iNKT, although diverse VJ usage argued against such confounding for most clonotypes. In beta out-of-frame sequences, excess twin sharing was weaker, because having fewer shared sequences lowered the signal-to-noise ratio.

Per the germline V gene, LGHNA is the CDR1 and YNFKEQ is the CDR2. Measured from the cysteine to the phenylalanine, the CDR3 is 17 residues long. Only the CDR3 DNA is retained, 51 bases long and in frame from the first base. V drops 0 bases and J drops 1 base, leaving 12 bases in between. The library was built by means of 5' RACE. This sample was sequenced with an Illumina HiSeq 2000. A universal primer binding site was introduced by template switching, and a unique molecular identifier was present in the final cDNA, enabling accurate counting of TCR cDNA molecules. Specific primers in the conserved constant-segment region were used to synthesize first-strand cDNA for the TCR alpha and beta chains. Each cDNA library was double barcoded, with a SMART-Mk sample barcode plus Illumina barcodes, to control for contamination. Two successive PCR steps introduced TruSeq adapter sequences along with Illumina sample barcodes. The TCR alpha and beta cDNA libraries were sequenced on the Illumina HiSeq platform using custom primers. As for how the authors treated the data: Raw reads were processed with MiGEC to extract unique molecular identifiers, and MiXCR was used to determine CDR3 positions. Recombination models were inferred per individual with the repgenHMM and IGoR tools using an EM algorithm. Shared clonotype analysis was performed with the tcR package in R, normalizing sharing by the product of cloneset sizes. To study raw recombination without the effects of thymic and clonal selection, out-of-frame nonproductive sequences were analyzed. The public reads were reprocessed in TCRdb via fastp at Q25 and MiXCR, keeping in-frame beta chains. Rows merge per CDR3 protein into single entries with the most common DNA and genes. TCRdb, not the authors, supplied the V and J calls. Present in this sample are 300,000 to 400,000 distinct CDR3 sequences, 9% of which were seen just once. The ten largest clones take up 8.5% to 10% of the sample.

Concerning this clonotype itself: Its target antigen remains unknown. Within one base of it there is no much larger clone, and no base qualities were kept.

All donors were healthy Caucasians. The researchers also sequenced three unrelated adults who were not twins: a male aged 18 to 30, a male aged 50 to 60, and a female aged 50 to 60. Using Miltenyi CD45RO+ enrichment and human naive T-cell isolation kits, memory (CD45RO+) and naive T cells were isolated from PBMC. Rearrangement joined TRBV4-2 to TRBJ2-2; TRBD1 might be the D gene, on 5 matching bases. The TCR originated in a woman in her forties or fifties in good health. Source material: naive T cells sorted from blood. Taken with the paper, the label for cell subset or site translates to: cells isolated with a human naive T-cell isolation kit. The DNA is TGTGCCAGCAGCCAAGAAAGGGCAGGGAAGAACACCGGGGAGCTGTTTTTT. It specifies CASSQERAGKNTGELFF.